This entry concerns a single T cell receptor beta chain. Study processing details: Estimates of nucleated cell counts were drawn from the amplification of reference gene primers. Profiled with immunoSEQ multiplex PCR; TCRdb holds only in-frame clones, not every one. For V, J and clone size, that table is used; D and trimming come from the DNA. Among about 90,000 clones listed, around 85% were seen once. This record comes from a study of blood T cell repertoires in COVID-19. Background on the study: The study drew acute and convalescent COVID-19 samples from the United States, Italy and Spain.

The CDR3 is 15 amino acids. Germline V CDR1 and CDR2: MGHRA, YSYEKL. Trimming shortened V by 0 bases and J by 4 bases, and 9 bases separated the two germline ends. What was sequenced was peripheral blood. The clonotype comes from a man at least 80 years old with active or convalescent COVID-19. This chain links TRBV4-1 with TRBJ2-2; the D is unclear. The CDR3 sequence is CASSQDSKITGELFF. The CDR3 region has the DNA TGCGCCAGCAGCCAAGATAGCAAAATCACCGGGGAGCTGTTTTTT.